Presented here are 27 T cell receptor beta chains from one specimen sequenced in a study of shared clonotypes between healthy human individuals. Using immunoSEQ multiplex PCR, the repertoire was profiled, and TCRdb retains in-frame clones only, with some absent. The sample holds some 1.5 million clones, 95% to 99% seen once. Specimen: naive CD4+ T cells sorted from blood. The subset: CD45RA+ positively selected. The origin of the receptors is a man aged 25 to 45 in good health.

Here the CDR3 reads CASSPPPLRGPRGYTF. In nucleotides, the CDR3 is TGTGCCAGCAGTCCCCCGCCTCTCAGGGGGCCGAGGGGCTACACCTTC. The chain links TRBV27 to TRBJ1-2; TRBD1 matches 8 bases. The CDR3 totals 16 residues. V trimming: 5 bases; J trimming: 8 bases; junction bases outside the gene matches: 16. Per germline, CDR1 MNHEY and CDR2 SMNVEV (reference sequence).

The CDR3 DNA follows: TGTGCCAGCAGCGTAGACGCGGGAGAGTTCCCTAGCACAGATACGCAGTATTTT. Protein product: CASSVDAGEFPSTDTQYF. V is TRBV9 and J is TRBJ2-3, with 7 bases aligning to TRBD2. V shed 0 bases and J 0 bases; nucleotides not matched to a gene: 10. There are 18 residues in the CDR3. The germline V gene has CDR1 SGDLS and CDR2 YYNGEE.

The V call is TRBV19, the J call TRBJ2-5, with a tentative D call TRBD1 (6 bases). Per germline, CDR1 LNHDA and CDR2 SQIVND (reference sequence). Trimming took 3 bases from V and 4 from J, leaving 12 bases between them. The CDR3 has 14 residues. This CDR3 is CASSITKGGETQYF. Written as DNA, the CDR3 is TGTGCCAGTAGTATTACGAAAGGGGGAGAGACCCAGTACTTC.

The V call is TRBV6-1, the J call TRBJ2-4; D remains unclear. From germline, CDR1 is MNHNS and CDR2 SASEGT. This CDR3 has 15 amino acids. Between the trimmed V and J ends, which lost 1 base and 4 bases, there was a span of 11 bases. CDR3 amino acids: CASSEVAENKNIQYF. The CDR3 nucleotides read TGTGCCAGCAGTGAAGTTGCAGAAAATAAAAACATTCAGTACTTC.

V and J are TRBV10-3 and TRBJ2-3; D is perhaps TRBD1 (6 bases). Trimming pared 3 bases from V and 2 bases from J, leaving 15 bases between. The CDR3 sequence is 16 residues long. The V gene's germline CDR1 is ENHRY and CDR2 SYGVKD. CDR3: CAISDGLGQSTDTQYF. Written as DNA, the CDR3 is TGTGCCATCAGTGACGGACTCGGACAGTCCACAGATACGCAGTATTTT.

The gene calls are TRBV10-3 and TRBJ2-6; no firm D call. This CDR3 comprises 15 residues. Germline V gives CDR1 ENHRY, CDR2 SYGVKD. The V gene lost 3 bases and the J gene lost 0 bases, with 6 bases spanning the gap. CDR3 amino acids: CAISEASSGANVLTF. The CDR3 nucleotides are TGTGCCATCAGTGAAGCCTCCTCTGGGGCCAACGTCCTGACTTTC.

The chain carries TRBV5-1 and TRBJ2-2; TRBD1 might be the D (6 bases). The germline V and J ends were trimmed by 4 bases and 5 bases, with 18 bases remaining between them. Germline lookup yields CDR1 SGHRS and CDR2 YFSETQ. The CDR3 length is 16 residues. The CDR3 region is CASSPTGQIATGELFF. The CDR3 bases are TGCGCCAGCAGCCCAACCGGACAGATTGCAACCGGGGAGCTGTTTTTT.

The chain is built from TRBV18 and TRBJ2-6, with a tentative D call TRBD1 (6 bases). V gave up 4 bases and J gave up 6 bases, with 16 bases separating them. The V gene's germline CDR1 is KGHSH and CDR2 LQKENI. The length of the CDR3 is 16 residues. CDR3 in DNA: TGTGCCAGCTCACTACGATCAGGGGTTGAGGCCAACGTCCTGACTTTC. Protein product: CASSLRSGVEANVLTF.

The chain links TRBV6-4 to TRBJ2-7; 7 nucleotides align to TRBD1. This CDR3 has 15 amino acids. CDR1 and CDR2 (germline): MRHNA, SNTAGT. V shed 6 bases, J shed 2 bases, and the junction held 10 bases outside the gene matches. CDR3 sequence reads: CASSRGEGAAYEQYF. CDR3 sequence (DNA): TGTGCCAGCAGCAGGGGTGAGGGGGCTGCCTACGAGCAGTACTTC.

The rearrangement links TRBV6-5 to TRBJ2-1; TRBD1 agrees at 9 bases. Per germline, CDR1 MNHEY and CDR2 SVGAGI. Losses at the gene ends were 4 bases for V and 5 bases for J; bases not matched to a gene: 6. This CDR3 contains 15 residues. The CDR3 spells CASSLTGTGHNEQFF. The CDR3 nucleotides are TGTGCCAGCAGTTTAACCGGGACAGGGCACAATGAGCAGTTCTTC.

The rearrangement uses TRBV18 and TRBJ1-1; D is undetermined. The germline V gene has CDR1 KGHSH and CDR2 LQKENI. Trimming cost V 0 bases and J 1 base, with 9 bases left between them. The CDR3 is 15 amino acids. DNA for the CDR3: TGTGCCAGCTCACCACCGGTAGTCCAGAACACTGAAGCTTTCTTT. Residues: CASSPPVVQNTEAFF.

The gene calls are TRBV6-1 and TRBJ2-3, with 8 bases matching TRBD2. V shed 5 bases, J shed 2 bases, and the junction held 6 bases outside the gene matches. The germline V gene has CDR1 MNHNS and CDR2 SASEGT. The CDR3 spans 15 residues. The CDR3 DNA reads TGTGCCAGCAGTCTCAGCGGGAGCCCCACAGATACGCAGTATTTT. Translated, it gives CASSLSGSPTDTQYF.

The J gene is TRBJ2-3, the V gene TRBV19, with TRBD1 matching over 7 bases. V dropped 10 bases and J dropped 1; count of bases not matched to a gene: 8. The CDR3 totals 14 residues. Germline CDR1 and CDR2: LNHDA and SQIVND (reference sequence). CDR3 protein: CATQRGLGTDTQYF. DNA of the CDR3: TGTGCCACTCAAAGGGGGCTCGGCACAGATACGCAGTATTTT.

V and J are TRBV28 and TRBJ2-7, with no clear D. Germline V CDR1 and CDR2: MDHEN, SYDVKM. Trimming cost V 5 bases and J 4 bases, with 9 bases left between them. CDR3 length: 12 amino acids. The CDR3 reads CASSNKGYEQYF. CDR3 DNA sequence: TGTGCCAGCAGTAACAAGGGATACGAGCAGTACTTC.

The count of this clone is one. V gene TRBV2 combines with J gene TRBJ1-2, with no clear D. Germline loops: CDR1 SNHLY, CDR2 FYNNEI. The CDR3 length is 13 residues. The V and J ends lost 7 bases and 5 bases respectively, with 14 bases between them. Written as DNA, the CDR3 is TGTGCCAGCAAGGCGGACGATTGGTATGGCTACACCTTC. It translates to CASKADDWYGYTF.

The chain employs TRBV2 and TRBJ1-3; D remains unclear. Per the germline V gene, CDR1 is SNHLY and CDR2 is FYNNEI. The V gene lost 4 bases and the J gene lost 0 bases, with 7 bases spanning the gap. This CDR3 is 14 amino acids long. CDR3 sequence reads: CASSVATSGNTIYF. The CDR3 DNA reads TGTGCCAGCAGTGTTGCGACCTCTGGAAACACCATATATTTT.

The chain couples TRBV13 to TRBJ2-1, with D uncertain. V lost 6 bases, J lost 0 bases, and 15 bases lay in between. This CDR3 contains 16 residues. Germline-derived CDR1 and CDR2 are PRHDT and FYEKMQ (reference sequence). The CDR3 loop reads CASRRALRDSYNEQFF. The CDR3 DNA is TGTGCCAGCAGAAGGGCATTAAGGGACTCCTACAATGAGCAGTTCTTC.

The V call is TRBV9, the J call TRBJ2-3; D is ambiguous. Germline-derived CDR1 and CDR2 are SGDLS and YYNGEE. The V end lost 0 bases, the J end lost 2 bases, and 10 bases lay between the germline ends. This CDR3 comprises 15 residues. CDR3 in amino acids: CASSVEPFHTDTQYF. As DNA, the CDR3 is TGTGCCAGCAGCGTAGAGCCCTTCCACACAGATACGCAGTATTTT.

For this clone: Other DNA sequences from this sample encode an identical CDR3 as well. CDR3 nucleotide sequence: TGTGCCATCAGTGTCGGGGAGACCCAGTACTTC. Residues: CAISVGETQYF. The chain employs TRBV10-3 and TRBJ2-5; D is unclear. Germline CDR1 is ENHRY and CDR2 is SYGVKD. V was shortened by 4 bases and J by 5 bases, with 5 bases between the two germline ends. This CDR3 has 11 amino acids.

This chain joins TRBV2 and TRBJ2-1; D possibly uses TRBD1 or TRBD2 (5 bases each). Germline CDR1 and CDR2: SNHLY and FYNNEI. Trimming pared 4 bases from V and 4 bases from J, leaving 14 bases between. The CDR3 is 15 amino acids. CDR3 in amino acids: CASSVSGTRYNEQFF. The CDR3 DNA reads as TGTGCCAGCAGTGTCTCCGGGACGCGTTACAATGAGCAGTTCTTC.

In regard to this clone: This same CDR3 is encoded by further DNA sequences in the sample. The chain joins TRBV2 to TRBJ2-7; D possibly uses TRBD1 or TRBD2 (5 bases each). Germline V gene sequence: CDR1 SNHLY, CDR2 FYNNEI. This CDR3 comprises 13 residues. Deletions cut 5 bases from V and 3 bases from J, with 11 bases between. The CDR3 sequence is CASSLGRNYEQYF. DNA of the CDR3: TGTGCCAGCAGTTTGGGACGGAACTACGAGCAGTACTTC.

The chain combines TRBV6-5 with TRBJ2-2; 7 nucleotides align to TRBD2. The trim removed 2 bases at V and 5 bases at J, leaving 8 bases unmatched. Germline loops: CDR1 MNHEY, CDR2 SVGAGI. The CDR3 loop spans 16 amino acids. The CDR3 nucleotides are TGTGCCAGCAGTTACATCGGGACTAAGATAACCGGGGAGCTGTTTTTT. Translation: CASSYIGTKITGELFF.

The genes are TRBV7-9 and TRBJ1-3; a weak D match, TRBD1 (5 bases). This CDR3 comprises 15 residues. V lost 4 bases to trimming and J lost 2 bases, with 12 bases between them. Germline-derived CDR1 and CDR2 are SEHNR and FQNEAQ (reference sequence). The CDR3 is CASSSWKGPGNTIYF. The CDR3 region has the DNA TGTGCCAGCAGCTCCTGGAAGGGGCCTGGAAACACCATATATTTT.

V gene TRBV5-1 combines with J gene TRBJ2-2; D is possibly TRBD1 (6 bases). Germline V gene sequence: CDR1 SGHRS, CDR2 YFSETQ. V shed 2 bases and J shed 5 bases, with 19 bases lying between them. This CDR3 is built from 17 residues. The CDR3 DNA reads TGCGCCAGCAGCTTTATTGGGAGTGGGGACACGACCGGGGAGCTGTTTTTT. Its translation is CASSFIGSGDTTGELFF. The complete variable domain, with remaining parts taken from reference TRBV5-1 and TRBJ2-2, reads KAGVTQTPRYLIKTRGQQVTLSCSPISGHRSVSWYQQTPGQGLQFLFEYFSETQRNKGNFPGRFSGRQFSNSRSEMNVSTLELGDSALYLCASSFIGSGDTTGELFFGEGSRLTVL.

The chain uses TRBV2 and TRBJ2-3, with TRBD2 as a possible D gene (6 bases). From germline, CDR1 is SNHLY and CDR2 FYNNEI. The CDR3 is made up of 17 amino acids. The V and J ends lost 2 bases and 5 bases respectively, with 20 bases between them. The CDR3 bases are TGTGCCAGCAGTGAACCAGGACGGGGGATGGGTAGAGATACGCAGTATTTT. This encodes CASSEPGRGMGRDTQYF. Full variable domain (remainder filled in from reference TRBV2 and TRBJ2-3): EPEVTQTPSHQVTQMGQEVILRCVPISNHLYFYWYRQILGQKVEFLVSFYNNEISEKSEIFDDQFSVERPDGSNFTLKIRSTKLEDSAMYFCASSEPGRGMGRDTQYFGPGTRLTVL.

As regards this clone: The sample contains more than one DNA sequence encoding this CDR3. The chain links TRBV5-1 to TRBJ2-3; D unresolved. V gave up 0 bases and J gave up 0 bases, with 5 bases separating them. Germline V gene sequence: CDR1 SGHRS, CDR2 YFSETQ. The CDR3 loop spans 14 amino acids. The CDR3 bases are TGCGCCAGCAGCTTGGCAACCAGCACAGATACGCAGTATTTT. It translates to CASSLATSTDTQYF. Looking up the rest from reference TRBV5-1 and TRBJ2-3 gives the full variable domain: KAGVTQTPRYLIKTRGQQVTLSCSPISGHRSVSWYQQTPGQGLQFLFEYFSETQRNKGNFPGRFSGRQFSNSRSEMNVSTLELGDSALYLCASSLATSTDTQYFGPGTRLTVL.

The chain joins TRBV7-6 to TRBJ1-3; tentative D call: TRBD1 (5 bases). V was shortened by 3 bases and J by 0 bases, with 9 bases between the two germline ends. In germline, CDR1 is SGHVS, CDR2 FNYEAQ. The CDR3 has 15 amino acids. The CDR3: CASSFSTDSGNTIYF. The CDR3 nucleotides read TGTGCCAGCAGCTTCTCGACAGACTCTGGAAACACCATATATTTT.